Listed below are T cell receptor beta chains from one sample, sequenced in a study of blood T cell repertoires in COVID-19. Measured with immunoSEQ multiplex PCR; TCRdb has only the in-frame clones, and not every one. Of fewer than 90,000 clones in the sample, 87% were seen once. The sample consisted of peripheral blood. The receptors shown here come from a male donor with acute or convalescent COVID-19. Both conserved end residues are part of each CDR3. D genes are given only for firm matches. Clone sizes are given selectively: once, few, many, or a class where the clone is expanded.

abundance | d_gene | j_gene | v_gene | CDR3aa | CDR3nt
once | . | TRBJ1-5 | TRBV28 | CASTPGGARFDQPQHF | TGTGCCAGCACCCCTGGGGGGGCTAGATTTGATCAGCCCCAGCATTTT
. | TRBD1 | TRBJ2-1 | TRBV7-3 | CATPSAGTGSSSAKFF | TGTGCCACCCCATCAGCCGGGACAGGGAGTTCATCAGCCAAGTTCTTC
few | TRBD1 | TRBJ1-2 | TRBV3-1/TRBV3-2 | CASSQGQAYGYTF | TGTGCCAGCAGCCAGGGACAGGCCTATGGCTACACCTTC
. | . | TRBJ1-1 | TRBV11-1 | CASSLRGGANTEAFF | TGTGCCAGCAGCCTTCGTGGGGGCGCGAACACTGAAGCTTTCTTT
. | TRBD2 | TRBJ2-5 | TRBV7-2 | CASSPTSAGGKAETQYF | TGTGCCAGCAGCCCTACTAGTGCGGGGGGGAAGGCAGAGACCCAGTACTTC
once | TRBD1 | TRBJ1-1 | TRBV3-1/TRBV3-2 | CASSQRLPGRTGGKNTEAFF | TGTGCCAGCAGCCAACGACTGCCCGGGAGAACAGGGGGTAAGAACACTGAAGCTTTCTTT
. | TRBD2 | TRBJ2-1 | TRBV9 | CASSRGPSGGSNEQFF | TGTGCCAGCAGCCGGGGCCCTAGCGGGGGGTCAAATGAGCAGTTCTTC
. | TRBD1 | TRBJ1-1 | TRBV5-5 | CASSLVLGTGLGNTEAFF | TGTGCCAGCAGCTTGGTGTTGGGGACAGGACTCGGGAACACTGAAGCTTTCTTT
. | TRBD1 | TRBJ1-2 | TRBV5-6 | CASSTGGGYGYTF | TGTGCCAGCAGCACAGGGGGCGGCTATGGCTACACCTTC
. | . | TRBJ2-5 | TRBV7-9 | CASSLMGPETQYF | TGTGCCAGCAGCTTAATGGGGCCCGAGACCCAGTACTTC
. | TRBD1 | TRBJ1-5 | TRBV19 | CASSIRTGGGLYQPQHF | TGTGCCAGTAGTATACGGACAGGGGGAGGGTTGTACCAGCCCCAGCATTTT
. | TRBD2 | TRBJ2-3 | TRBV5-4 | CASSPSASGRNTDTQYF | TGTGCCAGCAGCCCGTCAGCTAGCGGGCGGAACACAGATACGCAGTATTTT
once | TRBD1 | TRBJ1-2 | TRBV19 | CATRTGGNYGYTF | TGTGCCACCCGAACAGGGGGGAACTATGGCTACACCTTC
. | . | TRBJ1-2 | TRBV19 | CASTLYTGLGYTF | TGTGCCAGTACCCTATACACAGGGCTTGGCTACACCTTC
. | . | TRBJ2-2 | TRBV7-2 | CASSSPSNTGELFF | TGTGCCAGCTCGAGCCCCTCGAACACCGGGGAGCTGTTTTTT
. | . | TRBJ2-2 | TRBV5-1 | CASSSGQSNTGELFF | TGCGCCAGCAGCAGTGGACAGTCGAACACCGGGGAGCTGTTTTTT
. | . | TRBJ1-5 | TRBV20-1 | CSASSGAGGVNQPQHF | TGCAGTGCTAGTTCAGGGGCGGGGGGAGTCAATCAGCCCCAGCATTTT
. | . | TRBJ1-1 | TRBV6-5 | CAAVKQNTEAFF | TGTGCTGCAGTAAAACAGAACACTGAAGCTTTCTTT
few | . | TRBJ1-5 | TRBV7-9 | CASSPGGQPQHF | TGTGCCAGCAGTCCTGGGGGGCAGCCCCAGCATTTT
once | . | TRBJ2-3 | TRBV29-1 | CSVGAPGLHLGITDTQYF | TGCAGCGTTGGGGCTCCGGGACTCCATTTGGGCATCACAGATACGCAGTATTTT
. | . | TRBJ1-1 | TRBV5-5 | CASSGNRVTEAFF | TGTGCCAGCAGCGGAAACAGGGTCACTGAAGCTTTCTTT
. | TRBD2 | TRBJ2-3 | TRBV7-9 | CASSPAGGPDTQYF | TGTGCCAGCAGCCCAGCGGGGGGGCCGGATACGCAGTATTTT
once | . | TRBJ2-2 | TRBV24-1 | CATSDTTGYTGELFF | TGTGCCACCAGTGATACCACAGGATACACCGGGGAGCTGTTTTTT
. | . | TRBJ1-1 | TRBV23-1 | CASSQSYCGAFF | TGCGCCAGCAGTCAATCGTACTGCGGAGCTTTCTTT
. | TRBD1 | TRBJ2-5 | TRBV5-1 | CASSPDRAETQYF | TGCGCCAGCAGCCCGGACAGGGCGGAGACCCAGTACTTC
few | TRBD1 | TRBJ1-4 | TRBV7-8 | CASSADRGIEKLFF | TGTGCCAGCAGCGCGGACAGGGGTATTGAAAAACTGTTTTTT
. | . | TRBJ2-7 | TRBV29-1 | CSVEAGRYEQYF | TGCAGCGTTGAGGCAGGTCGCTACGAGCAGTACTTC
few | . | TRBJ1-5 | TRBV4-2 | CASSQPGDDQPQHF | TGTGCCAGCAGCCAACCGGGTGATGACCAGCCCCAGCATTTT
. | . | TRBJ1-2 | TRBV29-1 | CSVEGIGANYGYTF | TGCAGCGTTGAAGGGATAGGGGCTAACTATGGCTACACCTTC
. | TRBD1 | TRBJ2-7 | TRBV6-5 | CASSPAFDRGRETYF | TGTGCCAGCAGTCCCGCCTTCGACAGGGGCCGCGAGACGTACTTC
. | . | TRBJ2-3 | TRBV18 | CASSPGTSLLGTTDTQYF | TGTGCCAGCTCACCAGGGACAAGCCTCCTTGGAACCACAGATACGCAGTATTTT
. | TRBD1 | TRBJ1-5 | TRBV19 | CASRGAGGAEQPQHF | TGTGCCAGTAGAGGAGCAGGGGGCGCGGAACAGCCCCAGCATTTT
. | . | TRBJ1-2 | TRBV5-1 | CASSLSGYGYTF | TGCGCCAGCAGCTTGTCCGGCTATGGCTACACCTTC
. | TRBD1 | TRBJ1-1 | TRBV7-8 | CASSRSGAGGPNTEAFF | TGTGCCAGCAGTCGCTCGGGGGCAGGGGGCCCGAACACTGAAGCTTTCTTT
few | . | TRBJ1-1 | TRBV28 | CASRGRTEAFF | TGTGCCAGCAGGGGGAGAACTGAAGCTTTCTTT
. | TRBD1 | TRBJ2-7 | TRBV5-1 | CASSDRQGAVREQYF | TGCGCCAGCAGCGATCGACAGGGGGCAGTAAGGGAGCAGTACTTC
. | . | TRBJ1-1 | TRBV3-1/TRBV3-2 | CASSHRGMNTEAFF | TGTGCCAGCAGCCACCGCGGGATGAACACTGAAGCTTTCTTT
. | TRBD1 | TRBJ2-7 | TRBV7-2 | CASSLDRGLYEQYF | TGTGCCAGCAGCTTGGACAGGGGTCTGTACGAGCAGTACTTC
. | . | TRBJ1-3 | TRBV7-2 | CASGRLDSSGNTIYF | TGTGCCAGCGGAAGACTCGACAGCTCTGGAAACACCATATATTTT
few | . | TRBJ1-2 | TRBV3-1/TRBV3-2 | CASSQDPGGYGYTF | TGTGCCAGCAGCCAAGATCCGGGGGGCTATGGCTACACCTTC
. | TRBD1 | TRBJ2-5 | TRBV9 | CASSAEDRAEETQYF | TGTGCCAGCAGCGCAGAGGACAGGGCTGAGGAGACCCAGTACTTC
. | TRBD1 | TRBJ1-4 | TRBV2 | CASSRGQEEKLFF | TGTGCCAGCAGTAGGGGACAGGAAGAAAAACTGTTTTTT
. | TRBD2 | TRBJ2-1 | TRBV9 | CASSVSTGTSGNYNEQFF | TGTGCCAGCAGCGTTTCTACCGGGACTAGCGGAAACTACAATGAGCAGTTCTTC
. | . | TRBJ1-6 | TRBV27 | CASSFQAYNSPLHF | TGTGCCAGCAGTTTCCAGGCCTATAATTCACCCCTCCACTTT
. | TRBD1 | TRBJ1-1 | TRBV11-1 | CASSGTENTEAFF | TGTGCCAGCAGCGGGACAGAGAACACTGAAGCTTTCTTT
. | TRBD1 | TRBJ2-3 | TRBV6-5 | CASSRDRVDTQYF | TGTGCCAGCAGCCGGGACAGGGTTGATACGCAGTATTTT
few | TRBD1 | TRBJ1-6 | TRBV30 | CAWSGQGDSPLHF | TGTGCCTGGAGCGGGCAGGGGGATTCACCCCTCCACTTT
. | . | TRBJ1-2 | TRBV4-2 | CASSQDRGGGGYTF | TGTGCCAGCAGCCAAGATCGCGGGGGTGGAGGCTACACCTTC
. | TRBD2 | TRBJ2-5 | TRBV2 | CASVAGLAGLQETQYF | TGTGCCAGCGTGGCGGGACTAGCGGGACTTCAAGAGACCCAGTACTTC
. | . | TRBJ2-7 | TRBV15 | CATSRDLTGYEQYF | TGTGCCACCAGCAGGGACCTGACAGGCTACGAGCAGTACTTC
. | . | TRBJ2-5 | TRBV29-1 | CSVDVEQETQYF | TGCAGCGTTGATGTAGAACAAGAGACCCAGTACTTC
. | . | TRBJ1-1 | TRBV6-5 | CASSQDLQGYAFF | TGTGCCAGCAGCCAAGACCTACAGGGTTATGCTTTCTTT
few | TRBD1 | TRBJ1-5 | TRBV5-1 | CASSPGAGGQPQHF | TGCGCCAGCAGCCCCGGGGCAGGGGGCCAGCCCCAGCATTTT
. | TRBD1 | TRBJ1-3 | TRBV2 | CASSEATAGGSGNTIYF | TGTGCCAGCAGTGAAGCGACGGCAGGGGGATCCGGAAACACCATATATTTT